Presented here are 22 T cell receptor beta chains from one specimen sequenced in a study of glioma-infiltrating T cells after dendritic cell vaccination. The assay was immunoSEQ multiplex PCR, and TCRdb's table has in-frame clones only and misses some. Here the sample spans more than 85,000 clones, almost 90% being singletons. Regarding time point: after dendritic cell vaccination, including at tumor progression/relapse. The material was blood, obtained after dendritic cell vaccination. The receptor source for this set is a human donor with glioblastoma.

The chain is built from TRBV19 and TRBJ2-3, with 14 nucleotides matching TRBD2. In germline, CDR1 is LNHDA, CDR2 SQIVND (reference sequence). The V segment lost 5 bases and the J segment 0 bases; nucleotides outside the gene matches: 13. The CDR3 sequence is 20 residues long. The CDR3 is CASSVTITGLAGASTDTQYF. CDR3 sequence (DNA): TGTGCCAGTAGTGTCACCATCACGGGACTAGCGGGGGCTAGCACAGATACGCAGTATTTT.

V gene TRBV18 combines with J gene TRBJ2-2, with D perhaps TRBD1 (6 bases). The germline gives CDR1 KGHSH, CDR2 LQKENI. This CDR3 has 15 residues. V lost 4 bases and J 1 base, leaving 10 bases between the germline ends. DNA for the CDR3: TGTGCCAGCTCACGAGACAGGAGGAACACCGGGGAGCTGTTTTTT. Amino acids: CASSRDRRNTGELFF. Combining the CDR3 with reference TRBV18 and TRBJ2-2 gives the whole variable domain NAGVMQNPRHLVRRRGQEARLRCSPMKGHSHVYWYRQLPEEGLKFMVYLQKENIIDESGMPKERFSAEFPKEGPSILRIQQVVRGDSAAYFCASSRDRRNTGELFFGEGSRLTVL.

V and J are TRBV30 and TRBJ2-1, with 7 bases fitting TRBD1. CDR1 GTSNPN and CDR2 SVGIG come from the germline V gene (reference sequence). With 4 bases clipped from V and 3 bases from J, the junction kept 12 bases outside the gene matches. There are 16 residues in the CDR3. The CDR3 DNA reads TGTGCCTGGATCCCGAAACAGGGGCTTTACTACAATGAGCAGTTCTTC. Protein product: CAWIPKQGLYYNEQFF. The complete variable domain, with remaining parts taken from reference TRBV30 and TRBJ2-1, reads SQTIHQWPATLVQPVGSPLSLECTVEGTSNPNLYWYRQAAGRGLQLLFYSVGIGQISSEVPQNLSASRPQDRQFILSSKKLLLSDSGFYLCAWIPKQGLYYNEQFFGPGTRLTVL.

The J gene is TRBJ2-7, the V gene TRBV9, with 10 bases aligning to TRBD2. V lost 2 bases, J lost 0 bases, and 2 bases stayed unmatched. Germline V gene data show CDR1 as SGDLS and CDR2 as YYNGEE. There are 15 residues in the CDR3. Here the CDR3 reads CASSVSGRYSYEQYF. The CDR3 coding sequence is TGTGCCAGCAGCGTTAGCGGGAGGTACTCCTACGAGCAGTACTTC.

V and J are TRBV10-3 and TRBJ2-2; no clear D. The CDR3 is 11 amino acids. Looked up from germline, CDR1 is ENHRY and CDR2 is SYGVKD. V was cut by 3 bases and J by 10 bases, with 6 bases left in between. The CDR3 loop is CAISDGLELFF. CDR3 bases: TGTGCCATCAGTGACGGGTTGGAGCTGTTTTTT.

The chain couples TRBV27 to TRBJ2-7, with D possibly matching TRBD2 (5 bases). Per the germline V gene, CDR1 is MNHEY and CDR2 is SMNVEV (reference sequence). V lost 5 bases and J lost 3, with 14 bases in between. The CDR3 covers 14 residues. Here the CDR3 reads CASSASKGGYEQYF. CDR3 in DNA: TGTGCCAGCAGTGCCAGCAAAGGAGGCTACGAGCAGTACTTC.

The gene calls are TRBV2 and TRBJ2-5; D ambiguous. This CDR3 is 13 amino acids long. V was pared by 3 bases and J by 0 bases, with 5 bases between. Germline V lookup: CDR1 SNHLY, CDR2 FYNNEI. CDR3 DNA: TGTGCCAGCAGTGACAGTTACCAAGAGACCCAGTACTTC. The encoded protein is CASSDSYQETQYF.

The chain links TRBV11-2 to TRBJ2-2, with a possible D match to TRBD2 (6 bases). Germline lookup yields CDR1 SGHAT and CDR2 FQNNGV. CDR3 length: 13 amino acids. Trimming stripped 6 bases from V and 6 bases from J, with 11 bases between. The CDR3, as DNA: TGTGCCAGCAGGGCGGAGGGGCCCGGGGAGCTGTTTTTT. Protein sequence: CASRAEGPGELFF.

The J gene is TRBJ2-7, the V gene TRBV6-1; 7 bases are shared with TRBD1. Trimming removed 7 bases from V and 4 bases from J; junction bases left unmatched: 7. Per the germline V gene, CDR1 is MNHNS and CDR2 is SASEGT. This CDR3 spans 13 amino acids. Written as DNA, the CDR3 is TGTGCCAGCATCCGGGACAGAGGATACGAGCAGTACTTC. This codes for CASIRDRGYEQYF.

The V call is TRBV2, the J call TRBJ1-6; no reliable D call. Germline V gene data show CDR1 as SNHLY and CDR2 as FYNNEI. V lost 7 bases to trimming and J lost 10 bases, with 20 bases between them. This CDR3 has 15 residues. The CDR3 sequence: CASKAGRSGESPLHF. CDR3 coding DNA: TGTGCCAGCAAGGCGGGGAGAAGTGGGGAATCACCCCTCCACTTT.

V and J are TRBV10-3 and TRBJ2-5; 7 positions match TRBD1. The CDR3 length is 16 residues. In germline, CDR1 is ENHRY, CDR2 SYGVKD. The junction had 6 bases not matched to a gene; V was cut back by 0 bases and J by 2 bases. The CDR3: CAISESGTALQETQYF. In DNA, the CDR3 is TGTGCCATCAGTGAGTCCGGGACAGCGTTACAAGAGACCCAGTACTTC.

The gene calls are TRBV9 and TRBJ1-1; 10 bases map to TRBD1. Germline V CDR1 and CDR2: SGDLS, YYNGEE. CDR3 size: 15 residues. V was pared by 0 bases and J by 4 bases, with 3 bases of the junction left unmatched. CDR3 protein: CASSVGGTGATEAFF. In nucleotides, the CDR3 is TGTGCCAGCAGCGTAGGCGGGACAGGGGCCACTGAAGCTTTCTTT.

This chain joins TRBV4-1 and TRBJ2-1; the match to TRBD2 covers 8 bases. CDR1 and CDR2 from the germline V gene are MGHRA and YSYEKL. CDR3 size: 16 residues. Unmatched junction bases numbered 4, after V lost 0 bases and J lost 3 bases. The CDR3, as DNA: TGCGCCAGCAGCCAAGATACTAGCGGCCACTACAATGAGCAGTTCTTC. It encodes CASSQDTSGHYNEQFF.

This chain joins TRBV7-2 and TRBJ2-5; 11 positions agree with TRBD2. The CDR3 contains 16 residues. Per germline, CDR1 SGHTA and CDR2 FQGNSA. The J segment lost 5 bases and the V segment lost 4 bases, leaving 9 bases of the junction unmatched. The CDR3 protein is CASSYLLAGGPETQYF. In DNA form, the CDR3 reads TGTGCCAGCAGCTACCTTTTAGCGGGAGGGCCCGAGACCCAGTACTTC. Using reference TRBV7-2 and TRBJ2-5 for the parts outside the CDR3, the full variable domain is GAGVSQSPSNKVTEKGKDVELRCDPISGHTALYWYRQSLGQGLEFLIYFQGNSAPDKSGLPSDRFSAERTGGSVSTLTIQRTQQEDSAVYLCASSYLLAGGPETQYFGPGTRLLVL.

The rearrangement uses TRBV5-4 and TRBJ2-2; TRBD2 agrees at 13 bases. The germline V gene encodes CDR1 SGHNT and CDR2 YYREEE (reference sequence). This CDR3 has 17 amino acids. The junction had 3 bases not matched to a gene; V was cut back by 4 bases and J by 0 bases. The CDR3 nucleotides read TGTGCCAGCAGCAAACTAGCGGGAGGGACGAACACCGGGGAGCTGTTTTTT. It translates to CASSKLAGGTNTGELFF.

The CDR3: CASSTGLADNEQFF. CDR3 nucleotides: TGTGCCAGCAGCACGGGACTAGCTGACAATGAGCAGTTCTTC. V gene TRBV5-6 combines with J gene TRBJ2-1; TRBD2 matches 9 bases. CDR3 length equals 14 residues. V shed 4 bases, J shed 5 bases, and the junction held 4 bases outside the gene matches. Germline CDR1 and CDR2: SGHDT and YYEEEE.

V gene TRBV25-1 combines with J gene TRBJ1-1; 9 nucleotides agree with TRBD1. J gave up 1 base and V 6 bases, and 6 bases lay outside the gene matches. Germline CDR1 is MGHDK and CDR2 is SYGVNS. This CDR3 has 15 amino acids. This chain's CDR3 is CASSVTGGANTEAFF. As DNA, the CDR3 is TGTGCCAGCAGCGTGACAGGGGGTGCGAACACTGAAGCTTTCTTT.

The rearrangement joins TRBV6-1 to TRBJ1-2, with D possibly being TRBD1 (6 bases). The V and J ends lost 10 bases and 4 bases respectively, with 16 bases between them. The CDR3 totals 13 residues. Germline V gives CDR1 MNHNS, CDR2 SASEGT. CDR3 bases: TGTGCCATCTGGCGGGGGGACATCTATGGCTACACCTTC. Protein product: CAIWRGDIYGYTF.

The chain recombines TRBV10-3 with TRBJ2-6, with 7 bases that match TRBD1. The length of the CDR3 is 16 residues. Germline V gives CDR1 ENHRY, CDR2 SYGVKD. J was trimmed by 2 bases and V by 3 bases; bases with no gene match: 4. The CDR3: CAISELGTAGANVLTF. The CDR3 DNA reads as TGTGCCATCAGTGAATTGGGGACAGCTGGGGCCAACGTCCTGACTTTC.

J is TRBJ1-2 and V is TRBV2; TRBD1 matches at 9 bases. V dropped 5 bases and J dropped 6; count of bases not matched to a gene: 7. The CDR3 consists of 14 residues. The germline CDR1 and CDR2 sequences are SNHLY and FYNNEI. DNA of the CDR3: TGTGCCAGCAGTTCCACAACAGGGGGCGATGGCTACACCTTC. Protein product: CASSSTTGGDGYTF.

This sequence joins TRBV27 and TRBJ1-1; maybe TRBD1 (6 bases). V lost 6 bases and J 2 bases, leaving 19 bases between the germline ends. The CDR3 covers 16 residues. Germline V gene data show CDR1 as MNHEY and CDR2 as SMNVEV (reference sequence). CDR3: CASSPAGAGANTEAFF. The DNA of the CDR3 is TGTGCCAGCAGCCCTGCCGGGGCGGGGGCAAACACTGAAGCTTTCTTT.

The chain joins TRBV6-1 to TRBJ1-3, with D possibly being TRBD1 (6 bases). CDR1 is MNHNS and CDR2 is SASEGT in the germline V gene. V was cut by 2 bases and J by 3 bases, with 8 bases left in between. The CDR3 length is 14 residues. CDR3 DNA: TGTGCCAGCAGTGAACCAGGGGTTGGAAACACCATATATTTT. Residues: CASSEPGVGNTIYF.